What follows is one T cell receptor beta chain and its context. As yet, its antigen is unknown. The CDR3 loop spans 17 amino acids. V trimming: 1 base; J trimming: 2 bases; junction bases outside the gene matches: 8. Germline V gene lookup returns CDR1 SGHVS and CDR2 FNYEAQ. Here immunoSEQ multiplex PCR was the method, and the copy in TCRdb shows in-frame clones only, minus some. The table records 130,000 to 150,000 clones, roughly 91% of them present only once. The data were taken from a study of cytomegalovirus exposure and HLA in healthy donors. Overall study results and limits: There were 150 to 200 TCR beta chains listed as cytomegalovirus-associated. Rarity marked most TCR sequences, yet some public TCRs occurred in many donors.

The chain links TRBV7-6 to TRBJ2-1, with 7 bases that match TRBD2. This clonotype originated in a woman aged 18-35 years in good health and CMV-seropositive. The sequenced sample consisted of PBMCs. CDR3 loop: CASSLGSGARTYNEQFF. CDR3 DNA sequence: TGTGCCAGCAGCTTAGGGAGCGGGGCCCGTACCTACAATGAGCAGTTCTTC.